These T cell receptor beta chains were read from a single sample in a study of blood T cells in healthy people across ages. One entry per CDR3 protein results from TCRdb running MiXCR on the 5' RACE reads. The data contain 350,000 to 450,000 distinct CDR3 sequences, roughly half of them singletons. The sequenced sample consisted of blood. These TCRs come from a man between 60 and 70 years old in good health. CDR3s include the opening cysteine and the closing phenylalanine or tryptophan. The order of the fields is D gene, clone size, V gene, J gene, CDR3 DNA, CDR3 protein. A D gene is named only where the DNA matches it firmly. The listing skips clone size in some rows; elsewhere it reads once, few, many or a size class.

D: TRBD1; size: -; V: TRBV7-9; J: TRBJ2-3; DNA: TGTGCCAGCAGCCCCTCTACCAGGGGGCGATGGGACACAGATACGCAGTATTTT; CDR3: CASSPSTRGRWDTDTQYF
D: -; size: -; V: TRBV11-2; J: TRBJ2-5; DNA: TGTGCCAGCAGCCGAATCGGACAATCGCCCCCAGAGACCCAGTACTTC; CDR3: CASSRIGQSPPETQYF
D: TRBD2; size: -; V: TRBV20-1; J: TRBJ2-3; DNA: TGCAGTGCCCCCCCGGGGCTCGGGGGGACGCAGTATTTT; CDR3: CSAPPGLGGTQYF
D: TRBD1; size: -; V: TRBV7-9; J: TRBJ1-5; DNA: TGTGCCAGCAGCTTAGGGTGGGACAGGGACCAGCCCCAGCATTTT; CDR3: CASSLGWDRDQPQHF
D: TRBD2; size: few; V: TRBV5-1; J: TRBJ2-4; DNA: TGCGCCAGCAGCCCCTCTCAGACTAGCCCCTGGGCCAAAAACATTCAGTACTTC; CDR3: CASSPSQTSPWAKNIQYF
D: -; size: -; V: TRBV10-2; J: TRBJ1-6; DNA: TGCGCCAGCAGTGAGGGGAGAACTGGAGCCTATAATTCACCCCTCCACTTT; CDR3: CASSEGRTGAYNSPLHF
D: -; size: few; V: TRBV29-1; J: TRBJ2-3; DNA: TGCAGCGTTGCGGGAGCAGATACGCAGTATTTT; CDR3: CSVAGADTQYF
D: -; size: -; V: TRBV10-3; J: TRBJ1-5; DNA: TGTGCCATCAGTGACCCCGAGGAAGGGGTAAATCAGCCCCAGCATTTT; CDR3: CAISDPEEGVNQPQHF
D: -; size: many; V: TRBV7-2; J: TRBJ2-1; DNA: TGTGCCAGCAGCCTAGACGGGGGCTCCTACAATGAGCAGTTCTTC; CDR3: CASSLDGGSYNEQFF
D: -; size: once; V: TRBV29-1; J: TRBJ1-1; DNA: TGCAGCGTTGCGACAGAGGTGGGTGAAGCTTTCTTT; CDR3: CSVATEVGEAFF
D: -; size: few; V: TRBV9; J: TRBJ2-7; DNA: TGTGCCAGCAGCGTAGGGGTAGCGGCCAATGAGCAGTACTTC; CDR3: CASSVGVAANEQYF
D: -; size: few; V: TRBV21-1; J: TRBJ1-2; DNA: TGTGCCAGCAGCGCGCCAGACTGGGGCTACACCTTC; CDR3: CASSAPDWGYTF
D: -; size: few; V: TRBV7-2; J: TRBJ2-3; DNA: TGTGCCAGCAGCAAGACTGGCGGCCATAGCACAGATACGCAGTATTTT; CDR3: CASSKTGGHSTDTQYF
D: -; size: -; V: TRBV7-2; J: TRBJ2-5; DNA: TGTGCCAGCAGCCCCGGGAGTAGGGAGACCCAGTACTTC; CDR3: CASSPGSRETQYF
D: -; size: -; V: TRBV7-2; J: TRBJ2-7; DNA: TGTGCCAGCACCTCCTTGGGGGAGCAGTACTTC; CDR3: CASTSLGEQYF
D: -; size: -; V: TRBV9; J: TRBJ2-6; DNA: TGTGCCAGCAGCGTGGGCATTGGTGGGGCCAACGTCCTGACTTTC; CDR3: CASSVGIGGANVLTF
D: TRBD1; size: -; V: TRBV28; J: TRBJ2-1; DNA: TGTGCCAGCAGCCTAAGGGACAGATACTACAATGAGCAGTTCTTC; CDR3: CASSLRDRYYNEQFF
D: -; size: -; V: TRBV12-3/TRBV12-4; J: TRBJ2-4; DNA: TGTGCCAGCAGTTCGTCCCTGATCGGGGTTGAGCAGTACTTC; CDR3: CASSSSLIGVEQYF
D: -; size: -; V: TRBV28; J: TRBJ1-1; DNA: TGTGCCAGCAGTTTTTTGGGATCTGAGGCTTTCTTT; CDR3: CASSFLGSEAFF
D: -; size: few; V: TRBV24-1; J: TRBJ1-2; DNA: TGTGCCACCAGCCACAGCGGGGACGGCTACACCTTC; CDR3: CATSHSGDGYTF
D: -; size: -; V: TRBV10-3; J: TRBJ2-3; DNA: TGTGCCATCAGTGAGACCACAGATACGCAGTATTTT; CDR3: CAISETTDTQYF
D: TRBD1; size: many; V: TRBV5-1; J: TRBJ2-7; DNA: TGCGCCAGCAGCTGGGGACAGGGAACCGAGCAGTACTTC; CDR3: CASSWGQGTEQYF
D: -; size: many; V: TRBV6-6; J: TRBJ2-5; DNA: TGTGCCAGCAGCCAACGGGGTGAAGAGACCCAGTACTTC; CDR3: CASSQRGEETQYF
D: -; size: -; V: TRBV7-2; J: TRBJ1-5; DNA: TGTGCCAGCAGCTTAGGAGCTGATCAGCCCCAGCATTTT; CDR3: CASSLGADQPQHF
D: TRBD2; size: -; V: TRBV4-2; J: TRBJ2-3; DNA: TGTGCCAGCAGCCAAGATCGCCTAGCGGAAAGCGCAGATACGCAGTATTTT; CDR3: CASSQDRLAESADTQYF
D: TRBD2; size: -; V: TRBV25-1; J: TRBJ2-5; DNA: TGTGCCAGCAGAGCGGGACTAGGGGTCCAAGAGACCCAGTACTTC; CDR3: CASRAGLGVQETQYF
D: -; size: many; V: TRBV12-3/TRBV12-4; J: TRBJ2-3; DNA: TGTGCCAGCAGTTCGGAACTTTCCACAGATACGCAGTATTTT; CDR3: CASSSELSTDTQYF
D: TRBD2; size: -; V: TRBV12-3/TRBV12-4; J: TRBJ2-3; DNA: TGTGCCAGCAGCCAAGCGGGGGGGCGGAAAGATGCGCAGTATTTT; CDR3: CASSQAGGRKDAQYF
D: TRBD2; size: many; V: TRBV29-1; J: TRBJ2-7; DNA: TGCAGCGTTAGAGCGGGGATCTACGAGCAGTACTTC; CDR3: CSVRAGIYEQYF
D: -; size: -; V: TRBV27; J: TRBJ2-5; DNA: TGTGCCACCGGTACCAAGAGGACCCAGTACTTC; CDR3: CATGTKRTQYF
D: -; size: -; V: TRBV6-1; J: TRBJ2-6; DNA: TGTGCCAGCAGTGGAGAGAAAAGGCCCCTATCTGGGGCCAACGTCCTGACTTTC; CDR3: CASSGEKRPLSGANVLTF
D: -; size: -; V: TRBV28; J: TRBJ1-5; DNA: TGTGCCAGCAGTTCCGTGAGGGACGGGGGCAATCAGCCCCAGCATTTT; CDR3: CASSSVRDGGNQPQHF
D: -; size: few; V: TRBV3-1; J: TRBJ1-5; DNA: TGTGCCAGCAGCCAAGGAGGTTCAGTTCAGCCCCAGCATTTT; CDR3: CASSQGGSVQPQHF
D: -; size: -; V: TRBV6-1; J: TRBJ2-7; DNA: TGTGCCAGCAGTGAGGGGTACGAGCAGTACTTC; CDR3: CASSEGYEQYF
D: -; size: many; V: TRBV20-1; J: TRBJ1-4; DNA: TGCAGTGCCGAGGCGACCGGGGGCGTTCGAGAAAAACTGTTTTTT; CDR3: CSAEATGGVREKLFF